The 26 T cell receptor beta chains below all came from one sample that was sequenced in a study of T-cell reconstitution after alpha-beta-depleted transplantation in children. TCRbeta library preparation incorporated unique molecular identifiers. TCRdb processed the PCR reads anew with MiXCR; each CDR3 protein has one entry. The profile covers more than 550,000 distinct CDR3 sequences, with 8% to 11% appearing a single time and roughly 4% taken by the ten largest. The sample here was PBMCs from the stem cell graft donor, taken from the stem cell graft. Source of these receptors: a human donor who donated a stem cell graft to a child with acute myeloid leukemia.

This clonotype was seen only a few times. The rearrangement joins TRBV20-1 to TRBJ2-3; 9 bases map to TRBD1. The J segment lost 4 bases and the V segment lost 6 bases, leaving 11 bases of the junction unmatched. The CDR3 is 15 residues long. In germline, CDR1 is DFQATT, CDR2 SNEGSKA (reference sequence). As DNA, the CDR3 is TGCAGTGCGAGCGACGACAGGGGGAAAGCAGATACGCAGTATTTT. Its protein product is CSASDDRGKADTQYF.

The V gene is TRBV20-1, the J gene TRBJ1-4; maybe TRBD1 (6 bases). The germline CDR1 and CDR2 sequences are DFQATT and SNEGSKA (reference sequence). The CDR3 totals 13 residues. With 6 bases removed from V and 8 bases from J, the gap between germline ends came to 16 bases. The CDR3 nucleotides are TGCAGTGCAGGGCAGGGGATGGACGAAAAACTGTTTTTT. It specifies CSAGQGMDEKLFF.

The chain joins TRBV18 to TRBJ1-5, with TRBD1 as a possible D gene (5 bases). CDR3 length: 15 amino acids. Per the germline V gene, CDR1 is KGHSH and CDR2 is LQKENI. Deletions cut 3 bases from V and 4 bases from J, with 13 bases between. CDR3 DNA sequence: TGTGCCAGCTCACCGACAGTGGCGGATAATCAGCCCCAGCATTTT. Protein sequence: CASSPTVADNQPQHF.

This clonotype has a count of ten or more. This chain joins TRBV6-5 and TRBJ1-6, with D perhaps matching TRBD1 (5 bases). Germline V lookup: CDR1 MNHEY, CDR2 SVGAGI. The V end lost 0 bases, the J end lost 0 bases, and 12 bases lay between the germline ends. CDR3 length equals 18 residues. This CDR3 reads CASSYSGQASSYNSPLHF. As DNA, the CDR3 is TGTGCCAGCAGTTACTCGGGGCAGGCGAGCTCCTATAATTCACCCCTCCACTTT.

The chain uses TRBV24-1 and TRBJ2-3, with D unclear. Germline V gene lookup returns CDR1 KGHDR and CDR2 SFDVKD. Between the trimmed V and J ends, which lost 6 bases and 2 bases, there was a span of 11 bases. The CDR3 covers 14 residues. The CDR3 DNA follows: TGTGCCACCAGTAAAAGTACCAACACAGATACGCAGTATTTT. Amino acid sequence: CATSKSTNTDTQYF.

This clonotype was found many times. V and J are TRBV6-4 and TRBJ2-1; tentative D call: TRBD1 (5 bases). V was clipped by 4 bases and J by 7 bases, with 17 bases between them. The CDR3 spans 15 residues. Germline V CDR1 and CDR2: MRHNA, SNTAGT. This chain's CDR3 is CASSGFGTGLNEQFF. The CDR3 DNA reads as TGTGCCAGCAGTGGCTTTGGTACAGGCCTTAATGAGCAGTTCTTC.

On this clonotype itself: Just one base apart from a much larger clone, this may be a read error. V is TRBV15 and J is TRBJ2-2; D may be TRBD2 (5 bases). Germline lookup yields CDR1 LNHNV and CDR2 YYDKDF (reference sequence). Trimming cost V 5 bases and J 6 bases, with 10 bases left between them. This CDR3 contains 13 residues. CDR3 protein: CATSGQRAGELFF. The CDR3 DNA is TGTGCCACCAGCGGCCAGAGGGCCGGGGAGCTGTTTTTT.

The V gene is TRBV12-3 or TRBV12-4, the J gene TRBJ2-5; a possible D gene is TRBD2 (6 bases). The CDR3 has 15 residues. Trimming shortened V by 3 bases and J by 2 bases, and 13 bases separated the two germline ends. This CDR3 is CASSFGGGCQETQYF. As DNA, the CDR3 is TGTGCCAGCAGTTTCGGGGGAGGCTGTCAAGAGACCCAGTACTTC.

This clonotype showed up many times. The genes are TRBV7-9 and TRBJ2-7; 7 bases match TRBD2. V trimming: 1 base; J trimming: 5 bases; junction bases outside the gene matches: 5. Germline V gene data show CDR1 as SEHNR and CDR2 as FQNEAQ (reference sequence). The CDR3 runs to 14 residues. As DNA, the CDR3 is TGTGCCAGCAGCTTAGTCGGGAGGACGGACGAGCAGTACTTC. Translating gives CASSLVGRTDEQYF.

In its sample, this clonotype was seen many times. The V call is TRBV7-8, the J call TRBJ2-7; TRBD1 matches at 11 bases. Germline CDR1 and CDR2: SGHVS and FQNEAQ. V shed 1 base, J shed 5 bases, and the junction held 4 bases outside the gene matches. The CDR3 runs 15 residues. In nucleotides, the CDR3 is TGTGCCAGCAGCTTAGAAGGGACAGGGGGGAACGAGCAGTACTTC. This sequence encodes CASSLEGTGGNEQYF. Full variable domain (missing parts from reference TRBV7-8 and TRBJ2-7): GAGVSQSPRYKVAKRGQDVALRCDPISGHVSLFWYQQALGQGPEFLTYFQNEAQLDKSGLPSDRFFAERPEGSVSTLKIQRTQQEDSAVYLCASSLEGTGGNEQYFGPGTRLTVT.

This clonotype was counted many times. V gene TRBV24-1 combines with J gene TRBJ2-7; 9 bases align to TRBD1. The CDR3 runs to 14 residues. The trim removed 7 bases at V and 5 bases at J, leaving 8 bases unmatched. Germline V lookup: CDR1 KGHDR, CDR2 SFDVKD. The CDR3 coding sequence is TGTGCCACCAGAGGGACAGGGCCGTCCAACGAGCAGTACTTC. This gives the protein CATRGTGPSNEQYF.

This clonotype has at least ten counts. The rearrangement links TRBV6-4 to TRBJ2-2, with D perhaps TRBD1 or TRBD2 (6 bases each). Germline CDR1 MRHNA, CDR2 SNTAGT. V was shortened by 10 bases and J by 2 bases, with 14 bases between the two germline ends. This CDR3 comprises 14 residues. The CDR3 region is CATKGGVNTGELFF. The CDR3 DNA sequence: TGTGCCACCAAGGGGGGAGTTAACACCGGGGAGCTGTTTTTT.

The chain combines TRBV20-1 with TRBJ2-5; possibly TRBD1 for D (5 bases). Trimming left V 6 bases short and J 1 base short, with 9 bases between. Germline V lookup: CDR1 DFQATT, CDR2 SNEGSKA (reference sequence). This CDR3 has 12 amino acids. CDR3 DNA: TGCAGTGCCAAGACAGTCCAAGAGACCCAGTACTTC. It is translated as CSAKTVQETQYF.

This chain links TRBV27 with TRBJ1-4, with 8 bases fitting TRBD1. The germline V gene has CDR1 MNHEY and CDR2 SMNVEV (reference sequence). The junction had 4 bases not matched to a gene; V was cut back by 6 bases and J by 4 bases. There are 14 residues in the CDR3. CDR3 loop: CASSRTGLNEKLFF. In DNA, the CDR3 is TGTGCCAGCAGCCGGACAGGGCTTAATGAAAAACTGTTTTTT.

V usage is TRBV28 and J usage is TRBJ1-5; the D is unclear. This CDR3 comprises 15 residues. The germline V gene has CDR1 MDHEN and CDR2 SYDVKM. V gave up 6 bases and J gave up 8 bases, with 20 bases separating them. The CDR3 DNA sequence: TGTGCCAGCAGGGACCCTGGGCCTTCTGGAAAGCCCCAGCATTTT. The encoded protein is CASRDPGPSGKPQHF.

This clonotype was detected only a few times. The chain is built from TRBV11-1 and TRBJ2-1, with 11 bases fitting TRBD2. The CDR3 has 19 amino acids. Germline CDR1 is SGHAT and CDR2 is FQDESV (reference sequence). The J segment lost 0 bases and the V segment lost 1 base, leaving 8 bases of the junction unmatched. CDR3 bases: TGTGCCAGCAGCTTAGACAGACTAGCGGGAACCACCTCCTACAATGAGCAGTTCTTC. This encodes CASSLDRLAGTTSYNEQFF.

V and J are TRBV20-1 and TRBJ2-2; D call uncertain. In germline, CDR1 is DFQATT, CDR2 SNEGSKA (reference sequence). V was pared by 5 bases and J by 0 bases, with 13 bases between. The CDR3 runs to 15 residues. CDR3 loop: CSAYISPANTGELFF. The CDR3 region has the DNA TGCAGTGCTTACATTAGCCCGGCGAACACCGGGGAGCTGTTTTTT.

This clonotype was seen many times. This chain links TRBV14 with TRBJ2-1; D assignment may be TRBD1 or TRBD2 (5 bases each). The CDR3 is 15 amino acids. CDR1 and CDR2 (germline): SGHDN, FVKESK. V was trimmed by 1 base and J by 8 bases, leaving 15 bases between them. The CDR3 DNA sequence: TGTGCCAGCAGCCAAGTTCCGGGACCCATGGATGAGCAGTTCTTC. Its translation: CASSQVPGPMDEQFF.

This clonotype was counted at least ten times. The chain couples TRBV20-1 to TRBJ2-1, with D perhaps matching TRBD2 (5 bases). V was shortened by 5 bases and J by 0 bases, with 11 bases between the two germline ends. This CDR3 region has 14 residues. From germline, CDR1 is DFQATT and CDR2 SNEGSKA (reference sequence). CDR3 coding DNA: TGCAGTGCTCCGGACTCTAGCTCCTACAATGAGCAGTTCTTC. Its translation is CSAPDSSSYNEQFF.

In this sample, this clonotype turned up a few times. This sequence joins TRBV4-1 and TRBJ2-7; tentatively, D is TRBD1 (5 bases). Trimming removed 0 bases at V and 9 bases at J, with 15 bases between. The CDR3 covers 14 residues. CDR1 is MGHRA, CDR2 YSYEKL, per germline. CDR3 protein: CASSQDLGQGLQYF. In DNA, the CDR3 is TGCGCCAGCAGCCAAGATCTTGGCCAGGGTTTGCAGTACTTC.

This clonotype has a handful of counts. The CDR3 nucleotides read TGCAGCGTTTTCCTACTAGCGGGAGTCCACAATGAGCAGTTCTTC. Translated, it gives CSVFLLAGVHNEQFF. V gene TRBV29-1 combines with J gene TRBJ2-1, with 11 positions matching TRBD2. The length of the CDR3 is 15 residues. V was pared by 5 bases and J by 5 bases, with 8 bases of the junction left unmatched. CDR1 SQVTM and CDR2 ANQGSEA come from the germline V gene.

This clonotype was observed many times. The V call is TRBV5-1, the J call TRBJ2-3; 11 bases map to TRBD2. Germline CDR1 is SGHRS and CDR2 is YFSETQ. This CDR3 is 15 amino acids long. The V and J ends lost 4 bases and 5 bases, in that order; junction bases with no gene match: 6. CDR3 DNA sequence: TGCGCCAGCAGCCTGACTAGCGGGGAAGGAGATACGCAGTATTTT. This sequence encodes CASSLTSGEGDTQYF.

The rearrangement joins TRBV6-5 to TRBJ2-1; D is possibly TRBD2 (5 bases). The CDR3 runs to 14 residues. Germline CDR1 is MNHEY and CDR2 is SVGAGI. Trimming cost V 4 bases and J 3 bases, with 10 bases left between them. The CDR3 nucleotides read TGTGCCAGCAGTTCATCAGCGGACTACAATGAGCAGTTCTTC. Translating gives CASSSSADYNEQFF.

This clonotype was detected ten times or more. The chain uses TRBV9 and TRBJ2-1; D may correspond to TRBD1 or TRBD2 (6 bases each). The V and J ends lost 0 bases and 6 bases respectively, with 16 bases between them. From germline, CDR1 is SGDLS and CDR2 YYNGEE. This CDR3 region has 16 residues. For the CDR3, the DNA is TGTGCCAGCAGCGTAGGGGGGCTAGCGACGGGCAATGAGCAGTTCTTC. Protein product: CASSVGGLATGNEQFF. The entire variable domain, with the rest obtained from reference TRBV9 and TRBJ2-1, is as follows: DSGVTQTPKHLITATGQRVTLRCSPRSGDLSVYWYQQSLDQGLQFLIQYYNGEERAKGNILERFSAQQFPDLHSELNLSSLELGDSALYFCASSVGGLATGNEQFFGPGTRLTVL.

V and J are TRBV7-8 and TRBJ1-1; no clear D gene. Trimming took 3 bases from V and 1 from J, leaving 18 bases between them. Germline V lookup: CDR1 SGHVS, CDR2 FQNEAQ. CDR3 length equals 17 residues. CDR3 sequence: CASSFNSLFGKNTEAFF. DNA of the CDR3: TGTGCCAGCAGCTTTAACTCCTTGTTCGGGAAGAACACTGAAGCTTTCTTT. The full variable domain, in which reference TRBV7-8 and TRBJ1-1 provide the parts outside the CDR3, is GAGVSQSPRYKVAKRGQDVALRCDPISGHVSLFWYQQALGQGPEFLTYFQNEAQLDKSGLPSDRFFAERPEGSVSTLKIQRTQQEDSAVYLCASSFNSLFGKNTEAFFGQGTRLTVV.

This clonotype was observed a handful of times. The chain joins TRBV12-3 or TRBV12-4 to TRBJ2-7; weak D call: TRBD1 (6 bases). The CDR3 has 13 amino acids. V dropped 2 bases and J dropped 5 bases, with 10 bases sitting between them. Written as DNA, the CDR3 is TGTGCCAGCAGTTTATACGACAGGAACGAGCAGTACTTC. Its translation: CASSLYDRNEQYF.